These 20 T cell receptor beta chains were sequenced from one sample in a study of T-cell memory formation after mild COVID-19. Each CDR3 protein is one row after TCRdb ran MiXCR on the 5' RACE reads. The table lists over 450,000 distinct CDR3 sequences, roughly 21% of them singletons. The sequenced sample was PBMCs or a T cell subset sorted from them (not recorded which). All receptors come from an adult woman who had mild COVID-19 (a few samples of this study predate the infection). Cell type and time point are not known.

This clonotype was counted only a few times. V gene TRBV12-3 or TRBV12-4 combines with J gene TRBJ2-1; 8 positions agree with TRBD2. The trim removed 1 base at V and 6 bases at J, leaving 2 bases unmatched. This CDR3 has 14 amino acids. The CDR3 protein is CASSLVGTSNEQFF. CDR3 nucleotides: TGTGCCAGCAGTTTAGTAGGGACTAGCAATGAGCAGTTCTTC.

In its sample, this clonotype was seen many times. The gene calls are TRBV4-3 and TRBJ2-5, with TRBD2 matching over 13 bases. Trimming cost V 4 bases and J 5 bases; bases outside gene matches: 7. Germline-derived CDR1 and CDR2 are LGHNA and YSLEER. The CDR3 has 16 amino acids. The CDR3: CASSRTKTSGRETQYF. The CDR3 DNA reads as TGCGCCAGCAGCCGGACGAAGACTAGCGGGAGGGAGACCCAGTACTTC.

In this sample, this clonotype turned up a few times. The CDR3 loop reads CASSSDGSREQYF. CDR3 nucleotide sequence: TGTGCCAGCAGCTCGGACGGCTCCAGGGAGCAGTACTTC. The rearrangement joins TRBV7-6 to TRBJ2-7; no reliable D call. With 4 bases removed from V and 7 bases from J, the gap between germline ends came to 14 bases. Germline CDR1 is SGHVS and CDR2 is FNYEAQ. The CDR3 contains 13 residues.

The CDR3 sequence: CSATGPGGFGPDTQYF. Written as DNA, the CDR3 is TGCAGTGCTACCGGTCCGGGGGGGTTTGGCCCAGATACGCAGTATTTT. V usage is TRBV20-1 and J usage is TRBJ2-3, with TRBD2 matching 8 bases. Trimming at V came to 4 bases and at J to 4 bases, leaving 13 bases not matched to a gene. Per the germline V gene, CDR1 is DFQATT and CDR2 is SNEGSKA (reference sequence). The CDR3 contains 16 residues.

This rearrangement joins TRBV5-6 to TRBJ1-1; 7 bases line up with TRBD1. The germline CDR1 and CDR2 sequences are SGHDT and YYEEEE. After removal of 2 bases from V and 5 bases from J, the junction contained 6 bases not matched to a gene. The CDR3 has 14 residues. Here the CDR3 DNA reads TGTGCCAGCAGCTTTGACAGGGTAGAAACTGAAGCTTTCTTT. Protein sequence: CASSFDRVETEAFF.

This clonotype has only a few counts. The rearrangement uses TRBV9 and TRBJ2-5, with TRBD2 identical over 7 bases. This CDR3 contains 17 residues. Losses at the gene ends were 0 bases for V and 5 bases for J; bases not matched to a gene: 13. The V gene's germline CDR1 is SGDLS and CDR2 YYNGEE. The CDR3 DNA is TGTGCCAGCAGCGTAGATGGGTTAGCGGGCGAATGGGAGACCCAGTACTTC. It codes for CASSVDGLAGEWETQYF. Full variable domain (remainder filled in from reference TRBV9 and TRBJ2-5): DSGVTQTPKHLITATGQRVTLRCSPRSGDLSVYWYQQSLDQGLQFLIQYYNGEERAKGNILERFSAQQFPDLHSELNLSSLELGDSALYFCASSVDGLAGEWETQYFGPGTRLLVL.

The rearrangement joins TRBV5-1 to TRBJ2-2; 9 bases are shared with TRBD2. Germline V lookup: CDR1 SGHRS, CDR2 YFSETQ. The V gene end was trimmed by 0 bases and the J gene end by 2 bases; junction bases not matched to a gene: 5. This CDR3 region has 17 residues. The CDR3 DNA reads TGCGCCAGCAGCTTGGGCCGCGGGAGGGCAAACACCGGGGAGCTGTTTTTT. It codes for CASSLGRGRANTGELFF.

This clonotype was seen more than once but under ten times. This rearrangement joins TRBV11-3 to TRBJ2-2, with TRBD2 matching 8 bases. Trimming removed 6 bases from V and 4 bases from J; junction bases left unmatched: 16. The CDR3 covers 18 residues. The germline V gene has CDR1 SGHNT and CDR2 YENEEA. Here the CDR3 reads CASSSARELADVTGELFF. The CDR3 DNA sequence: TGTGCCAGCAGTTCCGCCCGGGAACTAGCGGATGTCACCGGGGAGCTGTTTTTT.

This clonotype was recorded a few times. In nucleotides, the CDR3 is TGTGCCAGTAGGACAGTCGACAATTCACCCCTCCACTTT. Translated, it gives CASRTVDNSPLHF. The rearrangement joins TRBV19 to TRBJ1-6, with a tentative D call TRBD1 (5 bases). Trimming took 6 bases from V and 7 from J, leaving 10 bases between them. The germline V gene has CDR1 LNHDA and CDR2 SQIVND (reference sequence). The CDR3 sequence is 13 residues long.

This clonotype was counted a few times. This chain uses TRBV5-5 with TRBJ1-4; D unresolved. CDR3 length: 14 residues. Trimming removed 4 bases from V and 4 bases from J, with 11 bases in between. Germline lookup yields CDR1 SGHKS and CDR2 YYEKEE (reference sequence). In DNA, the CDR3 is TGTGCCAGCAGCCCGACGGAGTATAATGAAAAACTGTTTTTT. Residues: CASSPTEYNEKLFF.

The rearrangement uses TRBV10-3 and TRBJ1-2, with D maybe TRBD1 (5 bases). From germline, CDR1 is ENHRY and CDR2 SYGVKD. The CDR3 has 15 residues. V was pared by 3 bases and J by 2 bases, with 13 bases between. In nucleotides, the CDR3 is TGTGCCATCAGTGAAGGCAGGGTCCAAAACTATGGCTACACCTTC. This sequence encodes CAISEGRVQNYGYTF.

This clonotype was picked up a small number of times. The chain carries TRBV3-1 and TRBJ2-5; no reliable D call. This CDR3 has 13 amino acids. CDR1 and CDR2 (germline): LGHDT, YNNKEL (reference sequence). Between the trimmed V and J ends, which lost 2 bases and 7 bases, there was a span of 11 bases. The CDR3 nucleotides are TGTGCCAGCAGCCAAAGCCTAGAAGTGACCCAGTACTTC. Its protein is CASSQSLEVTQYF.

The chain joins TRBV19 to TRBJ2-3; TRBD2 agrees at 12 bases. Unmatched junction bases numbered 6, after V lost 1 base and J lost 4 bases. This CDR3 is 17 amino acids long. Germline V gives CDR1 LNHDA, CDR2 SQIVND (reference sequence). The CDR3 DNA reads TGTGCCAGTAGTATAGCATCTAGCGGGAGGGCCTCAGATACGCAGTATTTT. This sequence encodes CASSIASSGRASDTQYF.

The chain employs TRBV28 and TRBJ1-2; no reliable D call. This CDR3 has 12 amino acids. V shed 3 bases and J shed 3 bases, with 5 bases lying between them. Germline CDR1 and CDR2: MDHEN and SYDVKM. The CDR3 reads CASSLSDYGYTF. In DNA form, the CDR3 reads TGTGCCAGCAGTTTGTCGGACTATGGCTACACCTTC.

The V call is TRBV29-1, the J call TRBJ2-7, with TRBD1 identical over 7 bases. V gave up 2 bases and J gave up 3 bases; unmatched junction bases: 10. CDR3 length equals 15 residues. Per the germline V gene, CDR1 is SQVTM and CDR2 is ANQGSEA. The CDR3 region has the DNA TGCAGCGTTGAAATACCGGGACAGAGGTTCTACGAGCAGTACTTC. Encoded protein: CSVEIPGQRFYEQYF.

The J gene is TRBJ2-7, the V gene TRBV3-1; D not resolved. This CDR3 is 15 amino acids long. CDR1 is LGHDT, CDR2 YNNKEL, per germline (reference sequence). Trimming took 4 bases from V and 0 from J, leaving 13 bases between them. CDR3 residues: CASSRQLKNSYEQYF. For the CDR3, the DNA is TGTGCCAGCAGCCGTCAACTCAAAAACTCCTACGAGCAGTACTTC.

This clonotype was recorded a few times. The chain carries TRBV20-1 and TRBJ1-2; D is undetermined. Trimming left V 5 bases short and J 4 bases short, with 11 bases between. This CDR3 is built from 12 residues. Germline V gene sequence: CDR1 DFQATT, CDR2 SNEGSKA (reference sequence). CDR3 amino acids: CSAPGVSYGYTF. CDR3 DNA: TGCAGTGCTCCCGGGGTCAGCTATGGCTACACCTTC.

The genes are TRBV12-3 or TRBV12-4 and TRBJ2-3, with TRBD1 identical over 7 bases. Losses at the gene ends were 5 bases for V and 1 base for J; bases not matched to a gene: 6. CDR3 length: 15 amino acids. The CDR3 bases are TGTGCCAGCAGTGGGCAGACAGGGCGCACAGATACGCAGTATTTT. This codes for CASSGQTGRTDTQYF.

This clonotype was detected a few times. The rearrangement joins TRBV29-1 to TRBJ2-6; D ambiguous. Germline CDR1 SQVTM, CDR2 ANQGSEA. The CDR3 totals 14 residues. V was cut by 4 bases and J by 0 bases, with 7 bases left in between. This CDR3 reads CSVVWVSGANVLTF. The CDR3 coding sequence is TGCAGCGTTGTGTGGGTCTCTGGGGCCAACGTCCTGACTTTC.

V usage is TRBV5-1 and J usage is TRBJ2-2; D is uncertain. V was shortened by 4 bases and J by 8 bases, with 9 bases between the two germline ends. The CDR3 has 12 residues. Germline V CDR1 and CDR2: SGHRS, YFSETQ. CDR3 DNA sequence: TGCGCCAGCAGCCACCTCCTTGGGGAGCTGTTTTTT. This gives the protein CASSHLLGELFF.